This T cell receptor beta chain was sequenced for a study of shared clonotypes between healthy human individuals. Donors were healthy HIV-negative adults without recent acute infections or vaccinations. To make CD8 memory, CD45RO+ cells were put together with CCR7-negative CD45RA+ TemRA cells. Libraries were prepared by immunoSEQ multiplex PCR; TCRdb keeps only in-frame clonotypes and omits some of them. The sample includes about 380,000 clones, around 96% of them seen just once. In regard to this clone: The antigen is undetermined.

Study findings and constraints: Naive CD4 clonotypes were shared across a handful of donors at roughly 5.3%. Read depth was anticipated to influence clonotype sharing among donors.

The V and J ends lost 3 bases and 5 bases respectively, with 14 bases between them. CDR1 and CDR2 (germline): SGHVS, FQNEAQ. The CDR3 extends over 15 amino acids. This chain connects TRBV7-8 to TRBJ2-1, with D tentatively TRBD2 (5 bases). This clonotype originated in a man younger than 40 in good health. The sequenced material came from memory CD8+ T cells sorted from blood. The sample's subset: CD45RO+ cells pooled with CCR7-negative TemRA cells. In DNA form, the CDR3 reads TGTGCCAGCAGCTTGATCGCCGGGAAACACAATGAGCAGTTCTTC. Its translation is CASSLIAGKHNEQFF.